This is a list of T cell receptor beta chains from one sample in a study of Graves' ophthalmopathy and Graves' hyperthyroidism. TCRdb recomputed calls from the multiplex PCR reads with MiXCR, one row per CDR3 protein. Found here are 500,000 to 700,000 distinct CDR3 sequences, approximately 22% of them singletons; the top ten hold roughly 7.4%. Sequencing was carried out using peripheral blood. The source is a woman under 30 with stable Graves' hyperthyroidism. Some clones in this sample may be carry-over from other donors' samples. Both conserved end residues are part of each CDR3. A D gene is named only where the DNA matches it firmly. Some rows mark clone size as missing; the rest say once, few, many or name a class of expanded clone.

J	length	D	size	V	CDR3
TRBJ2-5	16	NA	NA	TRBV14	CASSQESSEYQETQYF
TRBJ1-5	15	NA	many	TRBV5-1	CASSPPGTHNQPQHF
TRBJ1-2	14	NA	NA	TRBV3-1	CASSHQLGDYGYTF
TRBJ2-6	15	NA	NA	TRBV20-1	CSAISGSSGANVLTF
TRBJ2-7	18	TRBD2	many	TRBV28	CASSHTRLAGGRSYEQYF
TRBJ2-7	16	TRBD2	many	TRBV27	CASSPRGGGLLNEQYF
TRBJ2-5	15	NA	NA	TRBV7-2	CASSSRGEEQETQYF
TRBJ1-1	13	TRBD1	NA	TRBV6-1	CASRIRDSRVAFF
TRBJ1-1	14	TRBD1	NA	TRBV19	CASKETGVNAEAFF
TRBJ1-5	14	NA	many	TRBV7-3	CASSPSVGNQPQHF
TRBJ2-7	15	TRBD2	NA	TRBV20-1	CSAIPPTSGGFEQYF
TRBJ2-5	15	TRBD2	many	TRBV7-9	CASSSTSGGRETQYF
TRBJ2-5	14	NA	many	TRBV7-9	CASSLGGDGETQYF
TRBJ2-7	16	TRBD1	few	TRBV3-1	CASSFQPWTGRAEQYF
TRBJ1-5	14	TRBD1	many	TRBV10-3	CAISATGEGQPQHF
TRBJ1-5	14	NA	NA	TRBV5-1	CASSLGDGGSPQHF
TRBJ1-3	16	NA	few	TRBV6-5	CASSYSIMSSGNTIYF
TRBJ2-7	14	NA	once	TRBV20-1	CSARVTVSVKEQYF
TRBJ2-7	11	NA	many	TRBV3-1	CASSPCYEQYF
TRBJ1-2	13	NA	many	TRBV6-5	CASSSGRGYGYTF
TRBJ1-2	13	NA	many	TRBV30	CACQRSLDYGYTF
TRBJ2-7	15	TRBD1	NA	TRBV6-5	CASSYSIQGALEQYF
TRBJ1-2	13	NA	few	TRBV29-1	CSVVSQKNYGYTF
TRBJ1-1	13	TRBD1	NA	TRBV7-2	CASSYGTDSEAFF
TRBJ1-2	14	NA	many	TRBV12-3/TRBV12-4	CASSLGTAHYGYTF
TRBJ1-5	15	NA	few	TRBV29-1	CSVVVSDRDNQPQHF
TRBJ2-5	13	NA	many	TRBV7-9	CASSFVTGETQYF
TRBJ2-5	15	NA	many	TRBV12-3/TRBV12-4	CASSPPGGGKETQYF
TRBJ1-6	15	NA	many	TRBV6-2/TRBV6-3	CASSYSRLLDSPLHF
TRBJ1-1	14	TRBD1	many	TRBV2	CASLSTGDGTEAFF
TRBJ1-2	12	NA	many	TRBV6-5	CASSFTREGYTF
TRBJ1-5	15	NA	many	TRBV6-1	CASSEGRIGRQPQHF
TRBJ2-7	14	NA	NA	TRBV13	CASSLGPGLIEQYF
TRBJ1-1	14	NA	many	TRBV7-9	CASSLMVGSTEAFF
TRBJ2-3	14	NA	NA	TRBV12-5	CASGLSLSTDTQYF
TRBJ1-1	16	NA	few	TRBV13	CASSSPGTKMNTEAFF
TRBJ1-1	20	TRBD1	NA	TRBV6-2/TRBV6-3	CASSYSAPTGGFSLNTEAFF
TRBJ1-1	13	NA	NA	TRBV30	CAWCGGTNTEAFF
TRBJ2-7	15	TRBD2	NA	TRBV28	CASSEGLAGGDEQYF
TRBJ2-7	14	TRBD1	NA	TRBV12-3/TRBV12-4	CASSPQGLPWEQYF
TRBJ2-5	13	TRBD2	many	TRBV20-1	CSARASGGETQYF
TRBJ2-5	11	NA	few	TRBV27	CASSFFGTQYF
TRBJ1-6	16	NA	many	TRBV6-5	CASSYSGELASSPLHF
TRBJ1-1	15	NA	many	TRBV12-3/TRBV12-4	CASSRRDAVNTEAFF
TRBJ2-2	12	NA	many	TRBV20-1	CSASPKAGELFF
TRBJ2-7	13	TRBD1	NA	TRBV6-2/TRBV6-3	CASSYAEGAEQYF
TRBJ2-7	12	NA	many	TRBV20-1	CSAVGMSHEQYF
TRBJ1-1	13	NA	few	TRBV19	CASSMVTAPGAFF
TRBJ1-2	13	NA	many	TRBV12-3/TRBV12-4	CASSLVGRHGYTF
TRBJ2-5	16	TRBD1	few	TRBV4-1	CASSRTGGFFLETQYF
TRBJ2-5	14	NA	many	TRBV12-3/TRBV12-4	CASTLRLSSETQYF
TRBJ2-5	12	NA	many	TRBV20-1	CSASDGLETQYF
TRBJ2-7	16	TRBD2	many	TRBV27	CASSLLAGGGAYEQYF
TRBJ2-7	14	NA	NA	TRBV6-1	CASSEVSRSYEQYF